This TCR beta chain was recovered during a study of regulatory T cells in long-lasting Graves disease. Library construction for TCR beta used iRepertoire HTBI primers and Arm-PCR of CDR3 regions. TCRdb used MiXCR to reprocess the multiplex PCR reads, holding one entry per CDR3 protein. In the table there are some 500,000 distinct CDR3 sequences, more than 15% of which are singletons. The time point is: newly diagnosed GD, antithyroid drugs for less than 3 months. RNA from PBMCs was the source of the TCR library. This CDR3 is built from 13 residues. Trimming left V 10 bases short and J 5 bases short, with 15 bases between. The germline V gene encodes CDR1 SGHNT and CDR2 YYREEE (reference sequence). These same records also appear under a second study, on T cells in Graves' hyperthyroidism and ophthalmopathy. Turning to that study: Most clonotypes that expanded in the thyroid above 0.001 also showed up in blood.

Sequenced material: peripheral blood mononuclear cells (PBMCs), taken at new diagnosis, from a patient treated with antithyroid drugs. The TCR originated in a woman in her forties or fifties with Graves disease. The V call is TRBV5-4, the J call TRBJ2-2; the D gene is possibly TRBD2 (7 bases). DNA of the CDR3: TGTGCCTCCGGGGGGCGCGAGACCGGGGAGCTGTTTTTT. Translation: CASGGRETGELFF.